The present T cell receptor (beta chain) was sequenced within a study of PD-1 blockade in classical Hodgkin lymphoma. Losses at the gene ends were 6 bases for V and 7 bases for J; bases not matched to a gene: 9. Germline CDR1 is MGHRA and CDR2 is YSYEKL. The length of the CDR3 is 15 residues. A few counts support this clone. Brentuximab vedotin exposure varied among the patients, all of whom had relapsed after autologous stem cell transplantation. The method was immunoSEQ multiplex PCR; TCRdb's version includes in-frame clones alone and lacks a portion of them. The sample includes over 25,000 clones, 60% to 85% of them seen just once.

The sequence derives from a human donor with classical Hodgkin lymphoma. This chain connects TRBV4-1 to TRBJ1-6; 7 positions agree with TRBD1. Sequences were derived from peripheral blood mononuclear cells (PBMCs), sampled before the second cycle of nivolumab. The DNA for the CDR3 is TGCGCCAGCAGGACACCAGGGGGTTACAATTCACCCCTCCACTTT. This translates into CASRTPGGYNSPLHF.